The text below deals with one T cell receptor (beta chain). The method was immunoSEQ multiplex PCR; TCRdb's version includes in-frame clones alone and lacks a portion of them. The sample lists more than 2 million clones; roughly 95% were seen once. The CDR3 is made up of 15 amino acids. The V segment lost 7 bases and the J segment 10 bases; nucleotides outside the gene matches: 12. CDR1 MDHEN and CDR2 SYDVKM come from the germline V gene. This specimen comes from a study of shared clonotypes between healthy human individuals. Study background: Each donor's CD8 memory used one plate, CD8 naive two, each CD4 subset three.

The sequence was collected from a man between 18 and 35 years old in good health. Sequencing was performed on naive CD4+ T cells sorted from blood. Subset meaning: CD45RA+ positively selected. The J gene is TRBJ1-6, the V gene TRBV28; 8 positions agree with TRBD1. This CDR3 reads CASTYGQGRNSPLHF. CDR3 DNA sequence: TGTGCCAGCACCTACGGACAGGGAAGAAACTCACCCCTCCACTTT.